This TCR beta chain is from a study of beta chain features in type 1 diabetes. Regarding the study as a whole: Researchers reported that naive, central memory and Treg TCRB repertoires appeared more similar in patients than in healthy donors.

Notes on this clone: What it binds is unknown.

cDNA synthesis used the whole RNA isolate, giving expressed TCRB sequences. Clones were sequenced by immunoSEQ multiplex PCR, and TCRdb holds only the in-frame ones, with some missing. Altogether under 250,000 clones are present, about 30% being singletons, with the ten largest covering roughly 4%. CDR3 length: 16 amino acids. The ends were cut back, 5 bases at V and 0 bases at J, with 14 bases in the middle. Germline V gene lookup returns CDR1 SGHTA and CDR2 FQGNSA. J is TRBJ2-1 and V is TRBV7-2; maybe TRBD2 (6 bases). This clonotype originated in a man aged 30 to 45 in good health. Material for sequencing was central memory CD4+ T cells from blood. CDR3 nucleotide sequence: TGTGCCAGCAGCCCACCCGGCGGGGACTCCTACAATGAGCAGTTCTTC. This encodes CASSPPGGDSYNEQFF.